The rows below give T cell receptor beta chains drawn from one sample of a study of CD4 T cells in relation to SARS-CoV-2 and coronaviruses. Method: immunoSEQ multiplex PCR; TCRdb's copy keeps in-frame clones and lacks some. The table lists 32,000 or so clones, about three quarters of them singletons. These receptors have no known antigen. Source material: CD4+ T cells from PBMCs, cultured in vitro. These receptors originate from a human donor in good health. The CDR3 runs from the conserved cysteine through the conserved F or W. A D gene is named only where the DNA matches it firmly. The size of a clone is reported for some rows only, either as once, few or many, or as a class for expanded clones.

.	TRBD2	TRBJ2-5	TRBV4-1	CASSREAGGLYF	TGCGCCAGCAGCCGGGAAGCGGGGGGCCTGTACTTC
.	.	TRBJ1-6	TRBV7-9	CASSLAEDSPLHF	TGTGCCAGCAGCTTAGCGGAGGATTCACCCCTCCACTTT
.	TRBD2	TRBJ2-3	TRBV7-2	CASRAGGSDTQYF	TGTGCCTCGAGGGCGGGGGGGTCAGATACGCAGTATTTT
.	TRBD2	TRBJ2-5	TRBV18	CASSPRSGAQETQYF	TGTGCCAGCTCACCCCGGAGCGGGGCCCAAGAGACCCAGTACTTC
.	TRBD2	TRBJ2-1	TRBV4-3	CASSQASGVVEQFF	TGCGCCAGCAGCCAAGCTAGCGGGGTTGTAGAGCAGTTCTTC
.	TRBD2	TRBJ2-1	TRBV7-8	CASSLGLAGADEQFF	TGTGCCAGCAGCTTAGGACTAGCGGGGGCCGATGAGCAGTTCTTC
.	TRBD1	TRBJ1-2	TRBV28	CARSGTEANYGYTF	TGTGCCAGATCAGGGACAGAAGCTAACTATGGCTACACCTTC
.	.	TRBJ1-1	TRBV11-2	CASSLDFFLGGGDTEAFF	TGTGCCAGCAGCTTAGATTTCTTTCTGGGTGGCGGTGACACTGAAGCTTTCTTT
.	.	TRBJ1-2	TRBV6-2/TRBV6-3	CASSYRRESPNYGYTF	TGTGCCAGCAGTTACAGGAGGGAAAGTCCGAACTATGGCTACACCTTC
once	.	TRBJ2-7	TRBV7-2	CASSPHGREQYF	TGTGCCAGCAGCCCCCACGGGCGCGAGCAGTACTTC
.	.	TRBJ1-2	TRBV7-7	CASSLVGVAGYTF	TGTGCCAGCAGCTTAGTAGGGGTTGCAGGCTACACCTTC
few	TRBD1	TRBJ1-1	TRBV7-9	CASRGQKNTEAFF	TGTGCCAGCAGGGGACAGAAGAACACTGAAGCTTTCTTT
large	TRBD2	TRBJ2-7	TRBV6-5	CASRQAGVSYEQYF	TGTGCCAGCCGGCAGGCGGGGGTATCCTACGAGCAGTACTTC
.	.	TRBJ1-1	TRBV14	CASSQDIGRWGTEAFF	TGTGCCAGCAGCCAAGATATCGGGCGATGGGGCACTGAAGCTTTCTTT
.	TRBD2	TRBJ2-1	TRBV6-2/TRBV6-3	CASSYVAGSNEQFF	TGTGCCAGCAGTTACGTAGCGGGGAGTAATGAGCAGTTCTTC
.	TRBD1	TRBJ2-5	TRBV7-7	CASSEGQGFLRETQYF	TGTGCTAGCAGCGAGGGACAGGGGTTTTTGCGAGAGACCCAGTACTTC
.	TRBD1	TRBJ2-1	TRBV4-3	CASSLQGTHNEQFF	TGCGCCAGCAGCCTACAGGGGACCCACAATGAGCAGTTCTTC
.	.	TRBJ2-5	TRBV18	CASSALRDTQETQYF	TGTGCCAGCTCAGCCCTCCGGGACACCCAAGAGACCCAGTACTTC
.	.	TRBJ2-7	TRBV19	CASSIRLGRGGSYEQYF	TGTGCCAGTAGTATTCGTCTAGGTAGAGGCGGATCCTACGAGCAGTACTTC
.	TRBD2	TRBJ2-3	TRBV28	CASSLWAGGTDTQYF	TGTGCCAGCAGTTTATGGGCGGGAGGAACAGATACGCAGTATTTT
.	.	TRBJ1-2	TRBV5-1	CASSLQGNYGYTF	TGCGCCAGCAGCTTGCAGGGCAATTATGGCTACACCTTC
.	.	TRBJ2-4	TRBV20-1	CSVLAKNIQYF	TGCAGTGTTTTAGCCAAAAACATTCAGTACTTC
few	.	TRBJ2-5	TRBV7-8	CASSLELRRTQYF	TGTGCCAGCAGCTTAGAGTTACGTCGCACCCAGTACTTC
few	TRBD1	TRBJ1-5	TRBV6-6	CASSSTQGMNQPQHF	TGTGCCAGCAGTTCAACACAGGGGATGAATCAGCCCCAGCATTTT
few	.	TRBJ1-1	TRBV7-2	CASSLAHSLEAFF	TGTGCCAGCAGCTTAGCACATAGCCTTGAAGCTTTCTTT
.	.	TRBJ1-3	TRBV4-3	CASSQDWGPGNTIYF	TGCGCCAGCAGCCAAGATTGGGGGCCTGGAAACACCATATATTTT
.	TRBD2	TRBJ2-1	TRBV30	CAWTLAGGINEQFF	TGTGCCTGGACCCTAGCGGGAGGGATCAATGAGCAGTTCTTC
.	.	TRBJ1-6	TRBV30	CAWSVRGRPLHF	TGTGCCTGGAGTGTACGCGGGAGACCCCTCCACTTT
.	TRBD1	TRBJ2-2	TRBV5-6	CASSLGRDRIRANTGELFF	TGTGCCAGCAGCTTGGGCAGGGACAGGATACGCGCGAACACCGGGGAGCTGTTTTTT
.	TRBD1	TRBJ2-5	TRBV10-3	CAIRTGVGQETQYF	TGTGCCATCAGGACAGGGGTAGGCCAAGAGACCCAGTACTTC
few	.	TRBJ2-4	TRBV3-1/TRBV3-2	CASSQALQGPNIQYF	TGTGCCAGCAGCCAAGCTTTGCAGGGTCCGAACATTCAGTACTTC
.	.	TRBJ2-2	TRBV5-4	CASSPGGLSGYTGELFF	TGTGCCAGCAGCCCTGGGGGTTTATCAGGCTACACCGGGGAGCTGTTTTTT
.	.	TRBJ1-3	TRBV4-1	CASSPFGLLVGNTIYF	TGCGCCAGCAGCCCCTTCGGGCTGCTGGTGGGAAACACCATATATTTT
.	.	TRBJ2-3	TRBV5-1	CASSFGSGGDTQYF	.
.	.	TRBJ1-1	TRBV27	CASSLDLNTEAFF	TGTGCCAGCAGTTTGGACCTGAACACTGAAGCTTTCTTT
.	.	TRBJ1-1	TRBV19	CASSVQGQNTEAFF	TGTGCCAGTAGTGTCCAGGGACAGAACACTGAAGCTTTCTTT
once	.	TRBJ1-1	TRBV18	CASSPRVRHENTEAFF	TGTGCCAGCTCACCCCGCGTTAGGCATGAGAACACTGAAGCTTTCTTT
.	.	TRBJ1-2	TRBV7-9	CASSPSTGSAYGYTF	TGTGCCAGCAGCCCCAGTACAGGGAGTGCCTATGGCTACACCTTC
.	.	TRBJ1-5	TRBV2	CASSTWGGPQHF	TGTGCCAGCAGTACATGGGGGGGGCCCCAGCATTTT
.	TRBD1	TRBJ2-7	TRBV5-1	CASSPDRGNEQYF	TGCGCCAGCAGCCCAGACAGGGGAAACGAGCAGTACTTC
.	.	TRBJ2-7	TRBV5-1	CASSLELQGSLTGEQYF	TGCGCCAGCAGCTTGGAATTACAGGGAAGTTTAACAGGCGAGCAGTACTTC
.	.	TRBJ1-2	TRBV7-8	CASSLGPWRINYGYTF	TGTGCCAGCAGCTTAGGCCCCTGGCGAATTAACTATGGCTACACCTTC
.	.	TRBJ2-6	TRBV7-2	CASSLRGATSGANVLTF	TGTGCCAGCAGCCTGAGGGGGGCTACCTCTGGGGCCAACGTCCTGACTTTC
once	TRBD1	TRBJ1-1	TRBV7-8	CASSGSGGNTEAFF	TGTGCCAGCAGCGGCTCAGGGGGGAACACTGAAGCTTTCTTT
.	TRBD1	TRBJ1-1	TRBV18	CASSPPNQGAKFRNTEAFF	TGTGCCAGCTCACCACCGAACCAGGGGGCGAAGTTTAGGAACACTGAAGCTTTCTTT
few	.	TRBJ1-2	TRBV6-6	CASSYPTQTGGYTF	TGTGCCAGCAGTTACCCGACACAGACGGGTGGCTACACCTTC
large	TRBD2	TRBJ2-7	TRBV7-8	CATGGREGQREQYF	TGTGCGACCGGGGGGCGGGAGGGGCAGAGGGAGCAGTACTTC
.	.	TRBJ1-1	TRBV6-5	CASSKSGENTEAFF	TGTGCCAGCAGCAAGTCAGGGGAAAACACTGAAGCTTTCTTT
.	TRBD2	TRBJ2-1	TRBV4-1	CASSQEGAAGVPYNEQFF	TGCGCCAGCAGCCAAGAGGGGGCAGCGGGAGTTCCCTACAATGAGCAGTTCTTC
.	TRBD1	TRBJ2-7	TRBV29-1	CSVDTGDGDHEQYF	TGCAGCGTTGATACAGGGGACGGGGATCACGAGCAGTACTTC
.	TRBD2	TRBJ2-4	TRBV9	CASSVEGGAAKNIQYF	TGTGCCAGCAGCGTGGAGGGAGGGGCAGCCAAAAACATTCAGTACTTC
.	TRBD1	TRBJ1-2	TRBV4-3	CASSQGTGPYGYTF	TGCGCCAGCAGCCAAGGGACAGGACCCTATGGCTACACCTTC
.	.	TRBJ1-1	TRBV5-1	CASSLGGDTEAFF	TGCGCCAGCAGCTTGGGGGGGGACACTGAAGCTTTCTTT
.	.	TRBJ1-5	TRBV12-5	CASGQGLGNQPQHF	TGTGCTAGTGGTCAGGGACTGGGCAATCAGCCCCAGCATTTT
.	.	TRBJ1-1	TRBV9	CASSPHVGTEAFF	TGTGCCAGCAGCCCTCATGTGGGCACTGAAGCTTTCTTT